One sample yielded the 29 T cell receptor beta chains listed below, sequenced in a study of draining lymph node invasion in breast cancer (dated by TCRdb to 2018 to 2020). Libraries were prepared through bulk RNA-seq. The sequencing machine was an Illumina HiSeq 2500. The public reads were reprocessed in TCRdb via fastp at Q25 and MiXCR, keeping in-frame beta chains. When rows share a CDR3 protein, they turn into one entry using the most common DNA and genes. Here the sample has about 4,000 distinct CDR3 sequences; around 84% occur a single time. Around 2% of the sample lies in the top ten. Memory conventional CD4 T cells were isolated by sorting for CD4+ CD45RA- CD25- cells. Source material: sorted memory CD4+ effector T cells from a lymph node. The cell subset or site label, read with the paper, signifies: CD45RA-negative sorted CD4+ T cells (memory Tconv or effector/memory Treg). Receptor source: a female donor with luminal breast cancer.

A few counts support this clonotype. The rearrangement joins TRBV2 to TRBJ1-1; 12 bases are shared with TRBD1. Germline V gene sequence: CDR1 SNHLY, CDR2 FYNNEI. The ends lost 4 bases at V and 5 bases at J; junction bases unmatched: 5. The CDR3 is made up of 15 amino acids. CDR3 coding DNA: TGTGCCAGCAGTGTGGGGACAGGGGGCCGGACTGAAGCTTTCTTT. This encodes CASSVGTGGRTEAFF. Full variable domain (remainder filled in from reference TRBV2 and TRBJ1-1): EPEVTQTPSHQVTQMGQEVILRCVPISNHLYFYWYRQILGQKVEFLVSFYNNEISEKSEIFDDQFSVERPDGSNFTLKIRSTKLEDSAMYFCASSVGTGGRTEAFFGQGTRLTVV.

The CDR3 DNA follows: TGTGCCAGCAGCTGGGGACACCTTTCTAACTATGGCTACACCTTC. Amino acids: CASSWGHLSNYGYTF. V and J are TRBV7-2 and TRBJ1-2; a weak D match, TRBD1 (6 bases). With 4 bases removed from V and 0 bases from J, the gap between germline ends came to 12 bases. The CDR3 length is 15 residues. The germline gives CDR1 SGHTA, CDR2 FQGNSA.

This clonotype was counted once. This chain uses TRBV28 with TRBJ2-1; 7 positions match TRBD1. Germline V gene data show CDR1 as MDHEN and CDR2 as SYDVKM. This CDR3 is 13 amino acids long. With 2 bases clipped from V and 11 bases from J, the junction kept 6 bases outside the gene matches. CDR3 sequence reads: CASSLPPGGQQFF. CDR3 in DNA: TGTGCCAGCAGTTTACCCCCAGGGGGTCAGCAGTTCTTC.

This clonotype appeared a single time. The chain employs TRBV7-8 and TRBJ1-2, with D tentatively TRBD1 (5 bases). The CDR3 consists of 14 residues. Trimming stripped 5 bases from V and 0 bases from J, with 10 bases between. Germline assignment: CDR1 SGHVS and CDR2 FQNEAQ. CDR3 nucleotide sequence: TGTGCCAGCAGCCCGGGGGGTTCTAACTATGGCTACACCTTC. Its translation is CASSPGGSNYGYTF.

The V call is TRBV5-6, the J call TRBJ2-7; weak D call: TRBD1 (5 bases). The V gene lost 0 bases and the J gene lost 0 bases, with 10 bases spanning the gap. The CDR3 covers 15 residues. Germline V gene lookup returns CDR1 SGHDT and CDR2 YYEEEE. The CDR3 is CASSLDRSHSYEQYF. The CDR3 coding sequence is TGTGCCAGCAGCTTGGACAGGAGTCACTCCTACGAGCAGTACTTC.

The V call is TRBV3-1, the J call TRBJ2-3, with TRBD2 matching over 10 bases. The ends lost 4 bases at V and 2 bases at J; junction bases unmatched: 6. This CDR3 region has 16 residues. Looked up from germline, CDR1 is LGHDT and CDR2 is YNNKEL (reference sequence). The CDR3 is CASSRRTSGTTDTQYF. The CDR3 DNA reads as TGTGCCAGCAGCCGCCGGACTAGCGGAACCACAGATACGCAGTATTTT.

The V call is TRBV30, the J call TRBJ2-6; D not resolved. The germline V and J ends were trimmed by 3 bases and 2 bases, with 5 bases remaining between them. CDR1 and CDR2 from the germline V gene are GTSNPN and SVGIG (reference sequence). The CDR3 totals 13 residues. CDR3 DNA sequence: TGTGCCTGGAGGGTTACTGGGGCCAACGTCCTGACTTTC. Protein: CAWRVTGANVLTF.

J is TRBJ1-3 and V is TRBV7-2; TRBD1 matches at 7 bases. CDR1 is SGHTA and CDR2 is FQGNSA in the germline V gene. V dropped 2 bases and J dropped 3; count of bases not matched to a gene: 4. CDR3 length: 15 amino acids. Written as DNA, the CDR3 is TGTGCCAGCAGCTTAAGGGGGCGCGGTGGAAACACCATATATTTT. Protein: CASSLRGRGGNTIYF. Full variable domain (outside the CDR3, taken from reference TRBV7-2 and TRBJ1-3): GAGVSQSPSNKVTEKGKDVELRCDPISGHTALYWYRQSLGQGLEFLIYFQGNSAPDKSGLPSDRFSAERTGGSVSTLTIQRTQQEDSAVYLCASSLRGRGGNTIYFGEGSWLTVV.

V gene TRBV7-2 combines with J gene TRBJ2-1; TRBD1 aligns across 10 bases. CDR1 and CDR2 from the germline V gene are SGHTA and FQGNSA. This CDR3 comprises 15 residues. Losses at the gene ends were 3 bases for V and 6 bases for J; bases not matched to a gene: 5. The CDR3 DNA reads as TGTGCCAGCAGCTTGACAGGGGGCTCCCTCAATGAGCAGTTCTTC. Protein product: CASSLTGGSLNEQFF.

This clonotype was detected only a few times. This chain joins TRBV7-9 and TRBJ1-1; D perhaps matches TRBD1 (5 bases). Trimming left V 1 base short and J 9 bases short, with 12 bases between. The CDR3 has 13 amino acids. Germline loops: CDR1 SEHNR, CDR2 FQNEAQ (reference sequence). CDR3: CASSLESGGKAFF. The CDR3 nucleotides are TGTGCCAGCAGCTTAGAAAGCGGGGGAAAAGCTTTCTTT.

The chain carries TRBV5-1 and TRBJ1-4; D possibly corresponds to TRBD1 (5 bases). Trimming cost V 4 bases and J 4 bases, with 11 bases left between them. CDR1 is SGHRS, CDR2 YFSETQ, per germline. This CDR3 has 14 amino acids. The DNA for the CDR3 is TGCGCCAGCAGCGTGGGACCAAATAATGAAAAACTGTTTTTT. Its translation is CASSVGPNNEKLFF.

The rearrangement uses TRBV12-3 or TRBV12-4 and TRBJ1-1; D unclear. Trimming took off 3 bases at V and 0 bases at J, with 8 bases between the two ends. The CDR3 contains 14 residues. CDR3 protein: CASSLAVMNTEAFF. As DNA, the CDR3 is TGTGCCAGCAGTTTGGCAGTCATGAACACTGAAGCTTTCTTT.

Only a few counts were recorded for this clonotype. The gene calls are TRBV5-1 and TRBJ1-3; possible D gene TRBD1, 5 bases. The V gene lost 1 base and the J gene lost 0 bases, with 11 bases spanning the gap. Germline lookup yields CDR1 SGHRS and CDR2 YFSETQ. CDR3 length equals 16 residues. The CDR3 sequence: CASSLSGPSSGNTIYF. In DNA, the CDR3 is TGCGCCAGCAGCTTGTCAGGGCCTAGCTCTGGAAACACCATATATTTT.

This clonotype occurred a few times. V gene TRBV20-1 combines with J gene TRBJ2-7; 9 bases agree with TRBD2. This CDR3 is built from 13 residues. V was clipped by 3 bases and J by 3 bases; unmatched bases: 3. Germline lookup yields CDR1 DFQATT and CDR2 SNEGSKA (reference sequence). The CDR3 loop is CSASGAGGYEQYF. CDR3 sequence (DNA): TGCAGTGCTAGTGGAGCGGGGGGCTACGAGCAGTACTTC.

This chain links TRBV14 with TRBJ2-1, with D hard to call. The CDR3 loop spans 15 amino acids. Germline CDR1 and CDR2: SGHDN and FVKESK. V lost 2 bases and J 7 bases, leaving 15 bases between the germline ends. The CDR3 nucleotides read TGTGCCAGCAGCCAAAGGTGGGCAGGTCGGAATGAGCAGTTCTTC. This sequence encodes CASSQRWAGRNEQFF.

The chain couples TRBV19 to TRBJ2-3, with D maybe TRBD2 (5 bases). Trimming left V 5 bases short and J 2 bases short, with 8 bases between. Germline V CDR1 and CDR2: LNHDA, SQIVND (reference sequence). This CDR3 contains 13 residues. The CDR3 reads CASSSGFTDTQYF. The CDR3 nucleotides read TGTGCCAGTAGTTCGGGGTTCACAGATACGCAGTATTTT.

This clonotype was detected only a few times. The V call is TRBV20-1, the J call TRBJ2-1; the D gene could be TRBD1 or TRBD2 (7 bases each). Germline V gives CDR1 DFQATT, CDR2 SNEGSKA (reference sequence). The CDR3 runs 14 residues. V lost 6 bases to trimming and J lost 3 bases, with 15 bases between them. CDR3 sequence: CSAPGGGRYNEQFF. In DNA, the CDR3 is TGCAGTGCCCCAGGGGGGGGGCGCTACAATGAGCAGTTCTTC.

The chain combines TRBV4-1 with TRBJ1-2; D possibly corresponds to TRBD1 (6 bases). V lost 2 bases and J 1 base, leaving 11 bases between the germline ends. CDR3 length: 15 residues. Germline assignment: CDR1 MGHRA and CDR2 YSYEKL. The CDR3 DNA sequence: TGCGCCAGCAGCCAATCTCCAGGGGATAACTATGGCTACACCTTC. Its translation: CASSQSPGDNYGYTF.

This sequence joins TRBV7-9 and TRBJ2-1; the D gene is possibly TRBD2 (6 bases). The length of the CDR3 is 13 residues. The V gene lost 3 bases and the J gene lost 13 bases, with 16 bases spanning the gap. Germline CDR1 reads SEHNR; CDR2 reads FQNEAQ (reference sequence). The CDR3 DNA reads as TGTGCCAGCAGCTTCGGGGAGGATCCCCCTCAGTTCTTC. Translation gives CASSFGEDPPQFF.

The chain is built from TRBV12-3 or TRBV12-4 and TRBJ2-5, with D possibly matching TRBD2 (7 bases). The CDR3 is 15 residues long. The V end lost 8 bases, the J end lost 7 bases, and 23 bases lay between the germline ends. The CDR3 bases are TGTGCCAGCGGTTCGGGCGGGGGCACCTCGGGGACCCAGTACTTC. Translation: CASGSGGGTSGTQYF.

The chain links TRBV27 to TRBJ2-5, with TRBD2 identical over 9 bases. The CDR3 contains 13 residues. Germline CDR1 and CDR2: MNHEY and SMNVEV (reference sequence). Trimming cost V 4 bases and J 7 bases; bases outside gene matches: 4. CDR3 in DNA: TGTGCCAGCAGTTCTAGCGGGATCGGGACCCAGTACTTC. This encodes CASSSSGIGTQYF.

J is TRBJ2-3 and V is TRBV5-6; 7 positions match TRBD2. This CDR3 has 15 amino acids. Germline-derived CDR1 and CDR2 are SGHDT and YYEEEE. J gave up 3 bases and V 0 bases, and 4 bases lay outside the gene matches. CDR3 nucleotide sequence: TGTGCCAGCAGCTTGGGACTAGCATTGACAGATACGCAGTATTTT. Protein product: CASSLGLALTDTQYF.

This rearrangement joins TRBV4-3 to TRBJ1-2; D remains unclear. CDR1 and CDR2 (germline): LGHNA, YSLEER. The CDR3 length is 15 residues. Trimming cost V 1 base and J 0 bases, with 9 bases left between them. The CDR3 bases are TGCGCCAGCAGCCAAGGGACGAGGACTAACTATGGCTACACCTTC. Translation: CASSQGTRTNYGYTF.

The chain carries TRBV19 and TRBJ1-6; 7 bases align to TRBD1. This CDR3 is 14 amino acids long. Germline V gives CDR1 LNHDA, CDR2 SQIVND (reference sequence). The J segment lost 9 bases and the V segment lost 10 bases, leaving 12 bases of the junction unmatched. The CDR3 region is CATSETGSVSPLHF. CDR3 nucleotides: TGTGCCACCTCGGAGACAGGGAGCGTTTCACCCCTCCACTTT.

This clonotype has a single count. The rearrangement joins TRBV7-2 to TRBJ1-5; D uncertain. Trimming pared 1 base from V and 0 bases from J, leaving 10 bases between. The CDR3 consists of 16 residues. CDR1 and CDR2 from the germline V gene are SGHTA and FQGNSA. The CDR3 sequence is CASSLGTPNSNQPQHF. In nucleotides, the CDR3 is TGTGCCAGCAGCTTAGGGACTCCGAATAGCAATCAGCCCCAGCATTTT.

The CDR3 sequence is CASSQTGRETQYF. The CDR3 region has the DNA TGCGCCAGCAGCCAAACGGGGCGAGAGACCCAGTACTTC. The chain combines TRBV4-1 with TRBJ2-5; tentatively, D is TRBD1 or TRBD2 (5 bases each). V lost 2 bases to trimming and J lost 4 bases, with 8 bases between them. The CDR3 totals 13 residues. The germline V gene has CDR1 MGHRA and CDR2 YSYEKL.

In its sample, this clonotype was seen a few times. The chain combines TRBV3-1 with TRBJ1-3, with unresolved D. The CDR3 covers 12 residues. Trimming shortened V by 4 bases and J by 0 bases, and 1 base separated the two germline ends. Germline V gives CDR1 LGHDT, CDR2 YNNKEL (reference sequence). Here the CDR3 reads CASSPSGNTIYF. The CDR3 DNA sequence: TGTGCCAGCAGCCCCTCTGGAAACACCATATATTTT.

V is TRBV11-2 and J is TRBJ1-6; TRBD1 might be the D (5 bases). Trimming cost V 7 bases and J 6 bases, with 16 bases left between them. The CDR3 loop spans 15 amino acids. Germline V gene lookup returns CDR1 SGHAT and CDR2 FQNNGV. The CDR3 sequence is CASIPAGARNSPLHF. CDR3 DNA sequence: TGTGCCAGCATCCCCGCTGGGGCGCGTAATTCACCCCTCCACTTT.

This chain joins TRBV20-1 and TRBJ2-7, with a possible D match to TRBD2 (7 bases). Germline CDR1 DFQATT, CDR2 SNEGSKA (reference sequence). There are 15 residues in the CDR3. The germline V and J ends were trimmed by 1 base and 0 bases, with 13 bases remaining between them. The chain's CDR3 is CSARGPGGLSYEQYF. CDR3 DNA: TGCAGTGCTAGAGGCCCGGGGGGCCTCTCCTACGAGCAGTACTTC.